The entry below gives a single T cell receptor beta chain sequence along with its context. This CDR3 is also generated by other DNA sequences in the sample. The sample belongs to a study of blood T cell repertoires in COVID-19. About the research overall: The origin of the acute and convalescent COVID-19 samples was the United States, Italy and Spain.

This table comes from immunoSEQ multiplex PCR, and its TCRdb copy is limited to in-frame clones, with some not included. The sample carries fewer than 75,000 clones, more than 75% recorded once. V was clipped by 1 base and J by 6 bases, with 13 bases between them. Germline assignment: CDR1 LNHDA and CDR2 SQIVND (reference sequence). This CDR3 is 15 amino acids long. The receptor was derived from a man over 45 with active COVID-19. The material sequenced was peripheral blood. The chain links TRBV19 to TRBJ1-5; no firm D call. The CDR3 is CASSIGAGWGQPQHF. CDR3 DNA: TGTGCCAGTAGTATAGGGGCGGGGTGGGGTCAGCCCCAGCATTTT.